This TCR beta chain was documented in a study of T cell repertoires in cytomegalovirus infection (dated by TCRdb to between 2018 and 2021). Concerning the study at large: Because public TCR beta signatures pointed to carriage of CMV infection together with the matching HLA type, the HLA type of each donor mattered for the analysis. Overall study results and their limits: Carriers of CMV infection plus the relevant HLA type were discriminated by the cumulative frequency of public TCR beta family members in the study cohort and in an independent roughly 350-donor cohort. In the ex vivo response, HLA-C-restricted CMV-specific TCR beta clonotypes were dominant, and in two of eight donors the single most frequent clonotype came from this HLA-C-restricted group.

Taken from the germline V gene, the CDR1 and CDR2 loops are ENHRY and SYGVKD. Its CDR3 holds 13 amino acids, cysteine through phenylalanine. Only the CDR3 DNA is retained, 39 bases long and in frame from the first base. The V end loses 3 bases and the J end loses 7 bases, and a stretch of 10 bases separates them. Turning to this clonotype: Its antigen specificity is not known. No qualities accompany the bases; no much larger clone lies one base away.

Instrument used: Illumina HiSeq 1500. TCRdb trimmed public reads at Q25 via fastp, called clones via MiXCR and kept in-frame beta chains. Each record represents a unique CDR3 protein, reported with the most common genes and DNA among its rows. This sample comprises some 700,000 distinct CDR3 sequences, roughly 36% of them detected only once. Under 3.5% of the sample is taken by the ten largest. Sequencing input: PBMCs. The chain employs TRBV10-3 and TRBJ1-5; tentative D gene TRBD1, with 5 bases matching. The clonotype comes from a human donor in good health (CMV status not recorded). Some clones in this sample may be carry-over from other donors' samples. The sequence in DNA is TGTGCCATCAGTGATTTGGGACGCCAGCCCCAGCATTTT. This encodes CAISDLGRQPQHF.